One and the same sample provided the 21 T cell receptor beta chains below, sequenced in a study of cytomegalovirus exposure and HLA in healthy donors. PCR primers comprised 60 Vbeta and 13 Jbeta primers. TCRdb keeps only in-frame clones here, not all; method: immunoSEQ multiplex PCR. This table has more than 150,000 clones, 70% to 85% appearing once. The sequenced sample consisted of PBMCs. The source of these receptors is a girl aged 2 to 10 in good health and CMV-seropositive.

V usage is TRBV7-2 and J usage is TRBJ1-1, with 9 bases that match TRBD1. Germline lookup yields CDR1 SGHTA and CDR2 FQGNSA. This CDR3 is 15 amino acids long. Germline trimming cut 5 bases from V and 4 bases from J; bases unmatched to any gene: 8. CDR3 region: CASSPRDRVRTEAFF. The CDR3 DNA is TGTGCCAGCAGCCCCCGGGACAGGGTGCGCACTGAAGCTTTCTTT.

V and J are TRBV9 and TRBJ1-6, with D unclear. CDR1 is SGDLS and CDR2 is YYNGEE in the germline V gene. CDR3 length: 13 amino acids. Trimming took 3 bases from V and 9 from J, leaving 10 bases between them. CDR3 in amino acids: CASSGNRGSPLHF. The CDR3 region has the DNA TGTGCCAGCAGCGGGAATCGGGGTTCACCCCTCCACTTT.

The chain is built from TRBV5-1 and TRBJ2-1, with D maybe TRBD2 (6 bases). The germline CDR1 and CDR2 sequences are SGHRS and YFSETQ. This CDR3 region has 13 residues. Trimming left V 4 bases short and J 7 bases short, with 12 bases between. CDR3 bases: TGCGCCAGCAGCCCAGGCCGGGGGAATGAGCAGTTCTTC. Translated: CASSPGRGNEQFF.

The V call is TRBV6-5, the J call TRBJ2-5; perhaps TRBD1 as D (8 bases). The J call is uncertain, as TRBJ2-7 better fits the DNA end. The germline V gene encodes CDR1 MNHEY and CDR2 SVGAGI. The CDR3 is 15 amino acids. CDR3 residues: CASSYNHRGGDEQYF. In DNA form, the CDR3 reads TGTGCCAGCAGTTACAATCACAGGGGGGGCGACGAGCAGTACTTC.

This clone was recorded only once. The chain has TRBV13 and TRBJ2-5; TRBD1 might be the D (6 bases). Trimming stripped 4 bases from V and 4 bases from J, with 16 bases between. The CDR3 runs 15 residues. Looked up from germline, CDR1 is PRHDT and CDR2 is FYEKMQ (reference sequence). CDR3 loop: CASSSTGYGVETQYF. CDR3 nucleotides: TGTGCCAGCAGCTCAACAGGGTATGGCGTAGAGACCCAGTACTTC.

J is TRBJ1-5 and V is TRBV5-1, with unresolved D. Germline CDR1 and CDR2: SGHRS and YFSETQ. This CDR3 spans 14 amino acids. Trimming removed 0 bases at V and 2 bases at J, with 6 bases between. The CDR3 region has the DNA TGCGCCAGCAGCTTGGGTATAGGCAATCAGCCCCAGCATTTT. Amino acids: CASSLGIGNQPQHF.

The CDR3 DNA reads TGTGCCAGCAGCAAGGGACAGGGAGGCACAGATACGCAGTATTTT. This gives the protein CASSKGQGGTDTQYF. V usage is TRBV7-8 and J usage is TRBJ2-3, with 9 nucleotides matching TRBD1. This CDR3 comprises 15 residues. Germline CDR1 reads SGHVS; CDR2 reads FQNEAQ. After removal of 5 bases from V and 1 base from J, the junction contained 4 bases not matched to a gene.

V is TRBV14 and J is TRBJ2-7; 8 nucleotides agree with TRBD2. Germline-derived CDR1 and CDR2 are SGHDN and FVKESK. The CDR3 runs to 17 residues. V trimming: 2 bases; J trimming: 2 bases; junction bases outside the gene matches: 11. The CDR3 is CASSQLRAGEPTYEQYF. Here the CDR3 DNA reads TGTGCCAGCAGCCAATTACGAGCGGGAGAGCCTACCTACGAGCAGTACTTC.

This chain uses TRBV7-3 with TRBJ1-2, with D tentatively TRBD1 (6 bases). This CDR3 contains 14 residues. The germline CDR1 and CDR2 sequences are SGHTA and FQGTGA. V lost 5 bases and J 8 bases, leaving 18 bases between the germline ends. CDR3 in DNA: TGTGCCAGCAGCCGCGTAGGGGGAGAGGGAGGCTACACCTTC. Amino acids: CASSRVGGEGGYTF.

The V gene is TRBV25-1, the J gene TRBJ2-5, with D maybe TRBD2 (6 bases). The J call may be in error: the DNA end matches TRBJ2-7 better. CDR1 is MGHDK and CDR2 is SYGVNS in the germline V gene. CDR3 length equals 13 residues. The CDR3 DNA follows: TGTGCCAGCTCGAGCGGGCGCTCCTACGAGCAGTACTTC. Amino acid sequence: CASSSGRSYEQYF.

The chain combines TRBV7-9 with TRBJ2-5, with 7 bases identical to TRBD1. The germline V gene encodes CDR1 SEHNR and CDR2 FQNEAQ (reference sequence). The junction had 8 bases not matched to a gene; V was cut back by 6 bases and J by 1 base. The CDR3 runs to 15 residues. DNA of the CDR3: TGTGCCAGCAGGTTTGGGCCAGGGGGCCAAGAGACCCAGTACTTC. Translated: CASRFGPGGQETQYF.

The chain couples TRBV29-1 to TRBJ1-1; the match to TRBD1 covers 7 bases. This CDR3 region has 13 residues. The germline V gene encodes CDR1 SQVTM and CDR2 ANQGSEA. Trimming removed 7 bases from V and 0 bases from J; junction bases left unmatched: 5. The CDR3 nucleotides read TGCAGCGCTCCGGGACAGATGAACACTGAAGCTTTCTTT. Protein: CSAPGQMNTEAFF. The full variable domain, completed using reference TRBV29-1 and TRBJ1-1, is SAVISQKPSRDICQRGTSLTIQCQVDSQVTMMFWYRQQPGQSLTLIATANQGSEATYESGFVIDKFPISRPNLTFSTLTVSNMSPEDSSIYLCSAPGQMNTEAFFGQGTRLTVV.

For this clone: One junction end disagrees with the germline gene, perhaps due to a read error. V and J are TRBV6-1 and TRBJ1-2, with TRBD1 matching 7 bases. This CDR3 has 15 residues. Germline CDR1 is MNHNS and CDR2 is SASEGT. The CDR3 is CASSTGTSGTALSPF. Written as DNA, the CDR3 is TGTGCCAGCAGTACGGGTACCTCCGGGACAGCCCTTTCCCCCTTC.

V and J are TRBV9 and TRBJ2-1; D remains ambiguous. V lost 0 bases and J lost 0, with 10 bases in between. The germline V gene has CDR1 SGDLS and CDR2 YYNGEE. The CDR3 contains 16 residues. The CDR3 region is CASSVDGFSSYNEQFF. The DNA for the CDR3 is TGTGCCAGCAGCGTAGACGGGTTCAGCTCCTACAATGAGCAGTTCTTC.

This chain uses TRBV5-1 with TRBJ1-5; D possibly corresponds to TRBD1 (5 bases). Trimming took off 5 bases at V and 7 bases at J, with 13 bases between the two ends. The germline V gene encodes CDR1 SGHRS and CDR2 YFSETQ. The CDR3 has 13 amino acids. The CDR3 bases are TGCGCCAGCAGTTTAATGACAGACCAGCCCCAGCATTTT. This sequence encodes CASSLMTDQPQHF.

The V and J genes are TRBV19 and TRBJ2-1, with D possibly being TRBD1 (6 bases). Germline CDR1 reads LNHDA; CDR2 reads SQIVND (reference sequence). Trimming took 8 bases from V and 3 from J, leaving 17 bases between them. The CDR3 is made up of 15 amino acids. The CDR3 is CASGLGQGLYNEQFF. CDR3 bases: TGTGCCAGTGGGTTGGGGCAGGGGCTCTACAATGAGCAGTTCTTC.

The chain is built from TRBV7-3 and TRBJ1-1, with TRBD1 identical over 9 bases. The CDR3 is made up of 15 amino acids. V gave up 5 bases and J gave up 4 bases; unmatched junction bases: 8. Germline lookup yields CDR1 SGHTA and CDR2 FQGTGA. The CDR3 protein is CASSPGTGWGTEAFF. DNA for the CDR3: TGTGCCAGCAGCCCAGGGACAGGGTGGGGCACTGAAGCTTTCTTT.

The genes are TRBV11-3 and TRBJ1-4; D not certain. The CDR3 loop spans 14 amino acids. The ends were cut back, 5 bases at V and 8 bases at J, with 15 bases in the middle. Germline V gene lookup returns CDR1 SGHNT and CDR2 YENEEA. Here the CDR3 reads CASSTGEADEKLFF. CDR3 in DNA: TGTGCCAGCAGCACCGGGGAGGCGGACGAAAAACTGTTTTTT.

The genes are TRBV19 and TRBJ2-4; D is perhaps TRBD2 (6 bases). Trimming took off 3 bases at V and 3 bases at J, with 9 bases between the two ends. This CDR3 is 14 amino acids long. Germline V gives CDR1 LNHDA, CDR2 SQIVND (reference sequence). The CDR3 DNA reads TGTGCCAGTAGTATGGCGGGGTACAAAAACATTCAGTACTTC. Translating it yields CASSMAGYKNIQYF. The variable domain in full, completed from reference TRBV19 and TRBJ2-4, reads DGGITQSPKYLFRKEGQNVTLSCEQNLNHDAMYWYRQDPGQGLRLIYYSQIVNDFQKGDIAEGYSVSREKKESFPLTVTSAQKNPTAFYLCASSMAGYKNIQYFGAGTRLSVL.

CDR3 nucleotide sequence: TGTGCCAGCAGCTTCTATTACCCCGGGGACATCTACACAGATACGCAGTATTTT. Translation: CASSFYYPGDIYTDTQYF. The J gene is TRBJ2-3, the V gene TRBV5-6, with TRBD1 as a possible D gene (6 bases). CDR3 size: 18 residues. The V end was cut by 2 bases, the J end by 2 bases, with 21 bases between. Germline-derived CDR1 and CDR2 are SGHDT and YYEEEE.

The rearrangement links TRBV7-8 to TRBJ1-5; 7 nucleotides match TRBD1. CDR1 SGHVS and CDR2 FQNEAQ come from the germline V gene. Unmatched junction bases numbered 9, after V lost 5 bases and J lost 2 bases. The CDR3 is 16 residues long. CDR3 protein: CASSREQGIGNQPQHF. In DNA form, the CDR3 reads TGTGCCAGCAGCCGCGAACAGGGGATTGGCAATCAGCCCCAGCATTTT.